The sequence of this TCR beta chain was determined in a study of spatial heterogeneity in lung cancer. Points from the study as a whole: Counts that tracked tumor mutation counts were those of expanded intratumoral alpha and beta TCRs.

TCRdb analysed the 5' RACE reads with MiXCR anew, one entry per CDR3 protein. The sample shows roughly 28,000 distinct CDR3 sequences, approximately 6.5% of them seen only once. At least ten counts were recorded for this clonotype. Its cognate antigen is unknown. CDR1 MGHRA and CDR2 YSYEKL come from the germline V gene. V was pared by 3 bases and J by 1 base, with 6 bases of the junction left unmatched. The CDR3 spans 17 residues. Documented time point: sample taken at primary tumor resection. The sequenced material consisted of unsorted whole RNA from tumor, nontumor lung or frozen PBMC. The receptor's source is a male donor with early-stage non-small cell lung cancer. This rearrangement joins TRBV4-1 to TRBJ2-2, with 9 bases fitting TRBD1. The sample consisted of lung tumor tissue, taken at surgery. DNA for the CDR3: TGCGCCAGCAGCCAGATTCCGGGACAGGGGAACACCGGGGAGCTGTTTTTT. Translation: CASSQIPGQGNTGELFF.